The next 4 T cell receptor beta chains were all read from a single sample in a study of blood T cell repertoires in COVID-19. Sequenced by immunoSEQ multiplex PCR; TCRdb stores in-frame clones only, minus some. The profile shows under 300,000 clones, about 82% of them singletons. Material: peripheral blood. These receptors came from a man at least 80 years old with acute or convalescent COVID-19.

The chain's CDR3 is CASSWMGAGGNQPQHF. The CDR3 DNA reads as TGTGCCAGCAGTTGGATGGGAGCTGGCGGCAATCAGCCCCAGCATTTT. This sequence joins TRBV6-5 and TRBJ1-5, with D unclear. CDR1 is MNHEY, CDR2 SVGAGI, per germline. This CDR3 has 16 amino acids. V gave up 4 bases and J gave up 2 bases, with 15 bases separating them.

The V call is TRBV7-2, the J call TRBJ2-1; 10 bases align to TRBD2. Germline V CDR1 and CDR2: SGHTA, FQGNSA. The CDR3 is made up of 14 amino acids. The V segment lost 6 bases and the J segment 5 bases; nucleotides outside the gene matches: 4. Written as DNA, the CDR3 is TGTGCCAGCAGTCTAGCGGGAGTGCACAATGAGCAGTTCTTC. It encodes CASSLAGVHNEQFF.

This rearrangement joins TRBV20-1 to TRBJ2-2; 16 bases fit TRBD2. The CDR3 consists of 17 residues. With V trimmed by 3 bases and J by 7 bases, 8 bases remained unmatched. Germline loops: CDR1 DFQATT, CDR2 SNEGSKA (reference sequence). The chain's CDR3 is CSASPGLAGGPVGELFF. DNA for the CDR3: TGCAGTGCTAGTCCGGGACTAGCGGGAGGGCCTGTCGGGGAGCTGTTTTTT.

The chain carries TRBV10-3 and TRBJ2-7; maybe TRBD2 (6 bases). The germline V gene encodes CDR1 ENHRY and CDR2 SYGVKD. This CDR3 comprises 15 residues. Trimming left V 4 bases short and J 0 bases short, with 13 bases between. The CDR3 DNA follows: TGTGCCATCAGTGGGGGACTGGAGGTCTCCTACGAGCAGTACTTC. Its protein product is CAISGGLEVSYEQYF.